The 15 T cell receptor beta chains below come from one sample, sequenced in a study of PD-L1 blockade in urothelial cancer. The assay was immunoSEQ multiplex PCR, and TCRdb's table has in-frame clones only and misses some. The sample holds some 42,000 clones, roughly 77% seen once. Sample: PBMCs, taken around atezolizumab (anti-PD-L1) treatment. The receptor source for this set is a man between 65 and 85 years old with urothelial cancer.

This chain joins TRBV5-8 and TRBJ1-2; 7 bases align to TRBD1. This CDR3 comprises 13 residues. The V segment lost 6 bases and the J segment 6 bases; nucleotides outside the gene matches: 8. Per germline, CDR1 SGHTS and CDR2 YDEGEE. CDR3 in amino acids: CASTRGQKHGYTF. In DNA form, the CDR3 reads TGTGCCAGCACCCGGGGACAGAAGCATGGCTACACCTTC.

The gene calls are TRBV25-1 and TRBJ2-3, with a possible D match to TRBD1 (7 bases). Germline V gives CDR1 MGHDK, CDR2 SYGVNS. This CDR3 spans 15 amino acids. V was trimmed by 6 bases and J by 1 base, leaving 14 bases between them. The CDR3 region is CASRAGTERTDTQYF. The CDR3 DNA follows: TGTGCCAGCAGGGCGGGGACAGAGCGCACAGATACGCAGTATTTT.

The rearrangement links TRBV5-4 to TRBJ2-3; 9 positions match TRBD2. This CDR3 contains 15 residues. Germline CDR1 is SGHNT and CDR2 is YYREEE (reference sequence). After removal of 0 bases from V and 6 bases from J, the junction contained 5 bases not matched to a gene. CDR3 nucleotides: TGTGCCAGCAGCTTGGTTGGGCGGGAGGGTGATACGCAGTATTTT. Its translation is CASSLVGREGDTQYF.

The CDR3 DNA reads as TGTGCCAGCAGCCTAAGGGGGACCTCTGGAAACACCATATATTTT. It encodes CASSLRGTSGNTIYF. The chain recombines TRBV5-6 with TRBJ1-3, with D possibly being TRBD1 (6 bases). This CDR3 has 15 residues. The V gene lost 4 bases and the J gene lost 0 bases, with 11 bases spanning the gap. Per germline, CDR1 SGHDT and CDR2 YYEEEE.

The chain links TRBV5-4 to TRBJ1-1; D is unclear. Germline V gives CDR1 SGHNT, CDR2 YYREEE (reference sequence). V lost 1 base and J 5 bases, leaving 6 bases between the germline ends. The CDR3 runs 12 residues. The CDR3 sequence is CASSLPGTEAFF. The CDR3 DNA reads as TGTGCCAGCAGCTTGCCGGGAACTGAAGCTTTCTTT.

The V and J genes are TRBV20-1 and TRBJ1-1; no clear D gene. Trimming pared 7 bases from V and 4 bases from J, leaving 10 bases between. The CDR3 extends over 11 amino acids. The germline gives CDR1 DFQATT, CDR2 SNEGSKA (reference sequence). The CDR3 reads CSVKSPTEAFF. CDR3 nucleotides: TGCAGTGTCAAGAGCCCCACTGAAGCTTTCTTT.

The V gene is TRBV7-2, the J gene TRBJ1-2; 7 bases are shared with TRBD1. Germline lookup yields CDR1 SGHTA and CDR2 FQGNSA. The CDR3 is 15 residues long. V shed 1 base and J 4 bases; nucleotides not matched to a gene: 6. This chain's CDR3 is CASSLVMTGLYGYTF. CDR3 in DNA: TGTGCCAGCAGCTTAGTGATGACAGGGCTCTATGGCTACACCTTC.

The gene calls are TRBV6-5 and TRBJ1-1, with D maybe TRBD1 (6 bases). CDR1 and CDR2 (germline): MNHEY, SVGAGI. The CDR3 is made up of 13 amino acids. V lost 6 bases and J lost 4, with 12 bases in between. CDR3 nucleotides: TGTGCCAGCAGACAGGGACTATTCACTGAAGCTTTCTTT. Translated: CASRQGLFTEAFF.

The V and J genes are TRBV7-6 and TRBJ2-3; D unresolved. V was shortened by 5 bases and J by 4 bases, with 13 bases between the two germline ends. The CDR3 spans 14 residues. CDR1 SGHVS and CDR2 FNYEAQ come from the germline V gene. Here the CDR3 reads CASSPVSPPDTQYF. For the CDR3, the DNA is TGTGCCAGCAGCCCTGTCTCCCCCCCAGATACGCAGTATTTT.

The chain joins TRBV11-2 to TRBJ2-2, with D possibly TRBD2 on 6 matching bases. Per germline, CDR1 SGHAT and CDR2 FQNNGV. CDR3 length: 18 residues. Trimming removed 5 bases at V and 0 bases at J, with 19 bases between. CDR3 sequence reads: CASSPRRFAGPNTGELFF. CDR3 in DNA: TGTGCCAGCAGCCCGAGGAGGTTTGCGGGACCGAACACCGGGGAGCTGTTTTTT.

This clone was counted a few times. This chain's CDR3 is CASSVAFDRAEAFF. DNA for the CDR3: TGTGCCAGCAGCGTAGCCTTCGACAGGGCTGAAGCTTTCTTT. The chain uses TRBV9 and TRBJ1-1; TRBD1 aligns across 7 bases. Germline V gene sequence: CDR1 SGDLS, CDR2 YYNGEE. V shed 0 bases, J shed 6 bases, and the junction held 5 bases outside the gene matches. The CDR3 consists of 14 residues.

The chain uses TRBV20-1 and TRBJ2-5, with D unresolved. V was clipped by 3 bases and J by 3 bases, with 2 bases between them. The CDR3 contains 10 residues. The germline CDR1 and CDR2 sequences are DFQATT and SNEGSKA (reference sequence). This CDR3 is CSASKETQYF. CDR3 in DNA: TGCAGTGCTAGCAAAGAGACCCAGTACTTC.

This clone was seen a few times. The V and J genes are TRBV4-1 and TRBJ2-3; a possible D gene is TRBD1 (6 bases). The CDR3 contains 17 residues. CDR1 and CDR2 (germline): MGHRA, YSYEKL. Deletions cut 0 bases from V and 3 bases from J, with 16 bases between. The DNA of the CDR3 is TGCGCCAGCAGCCAAGAATGGCCAGGGGTTTTAACAGATACGCAGTATTTT. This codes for CASSQEWPGVLTDTQYF.

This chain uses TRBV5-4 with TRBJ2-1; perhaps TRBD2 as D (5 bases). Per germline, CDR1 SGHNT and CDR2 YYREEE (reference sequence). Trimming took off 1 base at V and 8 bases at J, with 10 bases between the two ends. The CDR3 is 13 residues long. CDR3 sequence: CASSLRGNDEQFF. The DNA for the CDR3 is TGTGCCAGCAGCTTGAGAGGGAACGATGAGCAGTTCTTC.

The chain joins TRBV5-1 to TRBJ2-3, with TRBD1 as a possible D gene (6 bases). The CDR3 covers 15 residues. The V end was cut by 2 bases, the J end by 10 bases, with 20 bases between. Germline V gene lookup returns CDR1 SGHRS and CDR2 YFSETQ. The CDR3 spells CASSLKDSLVGAQYF. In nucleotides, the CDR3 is TGCGCCAGCAGCTTAAAGGACAGTCTCGTAGGGGCGCAGTATTTT. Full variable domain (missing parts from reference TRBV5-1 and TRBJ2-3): KAGVTQTPRYLIKTRGQQVTLSCSPISGHRSVSWYQQTPGQGLQFLFEYFSETQRNKGNFPGRFSGRQFSNSRSEMNVSTLELGDSALYLCASSLKDSLVGAQYFGPGTRLTVL.